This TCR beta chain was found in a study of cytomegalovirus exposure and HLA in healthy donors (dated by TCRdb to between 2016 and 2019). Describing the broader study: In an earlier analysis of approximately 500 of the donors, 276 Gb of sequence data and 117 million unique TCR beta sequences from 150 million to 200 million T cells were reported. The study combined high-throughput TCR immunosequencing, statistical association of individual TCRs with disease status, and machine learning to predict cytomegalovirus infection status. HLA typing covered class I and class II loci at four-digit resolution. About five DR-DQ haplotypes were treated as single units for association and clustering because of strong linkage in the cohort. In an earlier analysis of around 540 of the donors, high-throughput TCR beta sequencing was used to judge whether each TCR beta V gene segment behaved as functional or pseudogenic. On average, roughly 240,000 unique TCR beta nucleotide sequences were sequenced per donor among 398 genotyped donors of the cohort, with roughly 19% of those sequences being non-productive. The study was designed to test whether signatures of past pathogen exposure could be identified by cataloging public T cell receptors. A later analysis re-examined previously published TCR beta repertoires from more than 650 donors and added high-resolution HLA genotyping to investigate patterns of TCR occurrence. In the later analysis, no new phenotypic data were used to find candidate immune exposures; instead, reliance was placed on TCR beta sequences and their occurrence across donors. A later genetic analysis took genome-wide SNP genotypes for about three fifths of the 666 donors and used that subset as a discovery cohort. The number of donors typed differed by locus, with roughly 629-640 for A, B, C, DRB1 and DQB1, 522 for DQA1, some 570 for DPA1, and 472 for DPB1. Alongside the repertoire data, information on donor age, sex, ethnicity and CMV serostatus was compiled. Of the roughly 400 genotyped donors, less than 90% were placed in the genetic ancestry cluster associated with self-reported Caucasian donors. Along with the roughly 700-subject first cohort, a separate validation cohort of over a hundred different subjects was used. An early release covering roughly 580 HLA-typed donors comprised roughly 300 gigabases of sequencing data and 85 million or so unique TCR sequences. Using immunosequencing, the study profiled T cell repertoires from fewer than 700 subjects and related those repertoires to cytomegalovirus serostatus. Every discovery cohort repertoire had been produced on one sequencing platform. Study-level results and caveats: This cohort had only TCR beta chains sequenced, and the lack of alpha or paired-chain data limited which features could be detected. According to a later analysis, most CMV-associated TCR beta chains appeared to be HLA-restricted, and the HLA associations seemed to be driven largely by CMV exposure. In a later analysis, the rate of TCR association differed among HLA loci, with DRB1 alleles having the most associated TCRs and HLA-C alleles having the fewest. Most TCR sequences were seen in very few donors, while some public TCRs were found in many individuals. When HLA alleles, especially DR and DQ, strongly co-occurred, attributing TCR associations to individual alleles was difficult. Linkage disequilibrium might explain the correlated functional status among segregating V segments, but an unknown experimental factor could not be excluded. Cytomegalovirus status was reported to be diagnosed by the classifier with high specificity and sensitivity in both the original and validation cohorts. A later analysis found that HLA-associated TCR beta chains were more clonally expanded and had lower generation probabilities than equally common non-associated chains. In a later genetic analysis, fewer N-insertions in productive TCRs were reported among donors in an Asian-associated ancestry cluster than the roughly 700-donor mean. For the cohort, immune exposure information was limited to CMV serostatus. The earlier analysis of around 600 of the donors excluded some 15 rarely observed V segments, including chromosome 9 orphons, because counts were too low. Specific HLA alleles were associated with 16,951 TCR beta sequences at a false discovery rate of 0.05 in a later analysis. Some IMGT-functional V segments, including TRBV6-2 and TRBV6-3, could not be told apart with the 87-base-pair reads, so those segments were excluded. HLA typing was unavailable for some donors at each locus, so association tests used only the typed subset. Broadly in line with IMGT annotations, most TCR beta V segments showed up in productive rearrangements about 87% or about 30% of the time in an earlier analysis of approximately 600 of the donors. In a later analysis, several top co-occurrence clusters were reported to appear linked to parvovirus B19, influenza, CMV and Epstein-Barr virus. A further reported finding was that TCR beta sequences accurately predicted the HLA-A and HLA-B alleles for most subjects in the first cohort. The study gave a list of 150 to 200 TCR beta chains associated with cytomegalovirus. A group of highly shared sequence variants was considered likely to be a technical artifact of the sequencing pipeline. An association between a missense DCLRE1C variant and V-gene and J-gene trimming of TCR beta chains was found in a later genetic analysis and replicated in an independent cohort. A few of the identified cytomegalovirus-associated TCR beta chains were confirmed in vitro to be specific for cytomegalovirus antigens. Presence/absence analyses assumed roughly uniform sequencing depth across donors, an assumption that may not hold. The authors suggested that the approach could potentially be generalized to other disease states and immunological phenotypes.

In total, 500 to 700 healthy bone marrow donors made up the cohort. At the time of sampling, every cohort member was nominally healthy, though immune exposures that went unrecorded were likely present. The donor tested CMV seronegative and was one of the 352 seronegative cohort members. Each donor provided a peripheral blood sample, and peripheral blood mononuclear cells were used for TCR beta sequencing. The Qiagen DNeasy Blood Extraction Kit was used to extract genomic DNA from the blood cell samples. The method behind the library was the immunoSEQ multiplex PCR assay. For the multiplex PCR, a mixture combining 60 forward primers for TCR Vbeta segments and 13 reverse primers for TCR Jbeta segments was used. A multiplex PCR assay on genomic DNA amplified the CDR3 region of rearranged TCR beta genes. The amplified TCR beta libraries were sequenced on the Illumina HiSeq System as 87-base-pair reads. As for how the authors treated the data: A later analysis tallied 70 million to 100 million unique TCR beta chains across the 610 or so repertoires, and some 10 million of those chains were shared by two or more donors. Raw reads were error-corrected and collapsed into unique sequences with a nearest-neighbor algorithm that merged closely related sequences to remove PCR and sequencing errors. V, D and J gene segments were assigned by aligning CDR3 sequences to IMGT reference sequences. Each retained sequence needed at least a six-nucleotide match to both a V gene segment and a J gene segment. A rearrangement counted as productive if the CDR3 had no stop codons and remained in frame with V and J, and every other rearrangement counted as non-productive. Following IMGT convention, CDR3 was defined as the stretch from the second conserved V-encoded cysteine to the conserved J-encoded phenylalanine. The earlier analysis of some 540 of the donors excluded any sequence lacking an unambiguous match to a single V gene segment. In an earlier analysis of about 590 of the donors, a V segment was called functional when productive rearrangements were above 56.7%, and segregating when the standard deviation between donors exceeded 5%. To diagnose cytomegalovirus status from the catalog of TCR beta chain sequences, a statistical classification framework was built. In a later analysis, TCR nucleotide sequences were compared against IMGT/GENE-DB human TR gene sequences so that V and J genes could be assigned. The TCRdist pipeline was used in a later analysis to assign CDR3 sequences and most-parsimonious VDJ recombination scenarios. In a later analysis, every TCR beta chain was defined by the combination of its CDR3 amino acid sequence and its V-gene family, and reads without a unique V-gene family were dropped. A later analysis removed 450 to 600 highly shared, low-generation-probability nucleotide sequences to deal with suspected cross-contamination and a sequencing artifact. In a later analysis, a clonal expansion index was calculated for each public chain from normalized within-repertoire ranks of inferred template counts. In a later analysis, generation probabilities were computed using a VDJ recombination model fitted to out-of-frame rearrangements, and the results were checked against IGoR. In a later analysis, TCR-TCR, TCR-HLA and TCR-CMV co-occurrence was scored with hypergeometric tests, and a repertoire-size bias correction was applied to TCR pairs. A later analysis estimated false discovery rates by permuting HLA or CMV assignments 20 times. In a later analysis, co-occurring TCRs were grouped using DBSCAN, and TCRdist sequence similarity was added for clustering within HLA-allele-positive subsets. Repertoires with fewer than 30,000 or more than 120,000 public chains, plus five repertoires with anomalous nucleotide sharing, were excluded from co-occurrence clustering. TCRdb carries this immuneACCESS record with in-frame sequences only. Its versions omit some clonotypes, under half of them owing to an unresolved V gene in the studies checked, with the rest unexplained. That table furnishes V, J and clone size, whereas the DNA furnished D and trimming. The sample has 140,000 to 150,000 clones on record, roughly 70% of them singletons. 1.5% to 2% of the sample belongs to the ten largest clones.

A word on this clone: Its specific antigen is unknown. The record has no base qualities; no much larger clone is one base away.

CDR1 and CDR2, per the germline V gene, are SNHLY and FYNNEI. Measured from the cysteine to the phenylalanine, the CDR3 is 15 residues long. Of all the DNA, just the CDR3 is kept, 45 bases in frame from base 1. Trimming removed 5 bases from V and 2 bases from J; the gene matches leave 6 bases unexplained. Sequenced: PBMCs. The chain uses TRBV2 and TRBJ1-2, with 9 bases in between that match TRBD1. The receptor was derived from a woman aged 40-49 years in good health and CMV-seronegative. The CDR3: CASSIVGQGNYGYTF. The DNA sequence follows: TGTGCCAGCAGTATCGTTGGACAGGGGAACTATGGCTACACCTTC.